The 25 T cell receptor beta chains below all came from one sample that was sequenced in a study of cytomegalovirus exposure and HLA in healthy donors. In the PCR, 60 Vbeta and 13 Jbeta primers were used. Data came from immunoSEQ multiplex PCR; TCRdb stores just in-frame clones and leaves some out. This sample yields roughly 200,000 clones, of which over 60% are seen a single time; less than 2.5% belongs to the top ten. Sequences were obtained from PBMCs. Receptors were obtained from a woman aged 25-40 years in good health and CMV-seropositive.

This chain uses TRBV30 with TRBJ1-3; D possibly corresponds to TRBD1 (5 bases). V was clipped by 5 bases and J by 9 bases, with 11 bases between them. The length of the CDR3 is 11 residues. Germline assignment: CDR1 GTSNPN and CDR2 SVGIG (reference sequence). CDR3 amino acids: CAWVGGATIYF. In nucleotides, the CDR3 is TGTGCCTGGGTGGGGGGAGCCACCATATATTTT.

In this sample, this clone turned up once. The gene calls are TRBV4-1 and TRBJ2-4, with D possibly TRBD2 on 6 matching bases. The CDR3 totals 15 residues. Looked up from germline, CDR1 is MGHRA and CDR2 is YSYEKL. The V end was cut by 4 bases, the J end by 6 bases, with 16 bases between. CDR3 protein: CASSPPGLLRNIQYF. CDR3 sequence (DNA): TGCGCCAGCAGCCCCCCGGGACTCCTGAGAAACATTCAGTACTTC.

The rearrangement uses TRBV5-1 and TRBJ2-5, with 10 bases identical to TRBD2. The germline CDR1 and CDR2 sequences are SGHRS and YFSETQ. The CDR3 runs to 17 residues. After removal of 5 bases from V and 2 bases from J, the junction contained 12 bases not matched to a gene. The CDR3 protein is CASSIRVGTSAQETQYF. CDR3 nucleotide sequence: TGCGCCAGCAGTATCAGAGTCGGGACTAGCGCACAAGAGACCCAGTACTTC.

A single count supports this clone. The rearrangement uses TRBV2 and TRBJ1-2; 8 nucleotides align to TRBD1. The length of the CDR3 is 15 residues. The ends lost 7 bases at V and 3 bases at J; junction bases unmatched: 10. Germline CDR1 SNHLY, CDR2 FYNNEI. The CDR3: CASNIRGRNDYGYTF. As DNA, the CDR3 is TGTGCCAGCAATATCAGGGGGCGGAATGACTATGGCTACACCTTC.

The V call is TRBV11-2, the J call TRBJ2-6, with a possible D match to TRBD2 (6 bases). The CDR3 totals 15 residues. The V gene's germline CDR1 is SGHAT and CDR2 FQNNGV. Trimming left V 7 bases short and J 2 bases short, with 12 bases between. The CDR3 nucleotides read TGTGCCAGCACCCCCCTAGCGACTGGGGCCAACGTCCTGACTTTC. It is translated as CASTPLATGANVLTF.

The CDR3 region has the DNA TGTGCCAGCAGGACTAGCGGTTATGGCACGCAGTATTTT. Protein: CASRTSGYGTQYF. The chain has TRBV27 and TRBJ2-3; 9 nucleotides line up with TRBD2. Trimming cost V 6 bases and J 9 bases; bases outside gene matches: 7. The CDR3 extends over 13 amino acids. Germline lookup yields CDR1 MNHEY and CDR2 SMNVEV (reference sequence).

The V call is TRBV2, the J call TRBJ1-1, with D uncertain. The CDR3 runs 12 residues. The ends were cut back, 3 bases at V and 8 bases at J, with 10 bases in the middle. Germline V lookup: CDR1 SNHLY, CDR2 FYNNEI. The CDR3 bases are TGTGCCAGCAGTGACGACACCCAGGAAGCTTTCTTT. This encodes CASSDDTQEAFF.

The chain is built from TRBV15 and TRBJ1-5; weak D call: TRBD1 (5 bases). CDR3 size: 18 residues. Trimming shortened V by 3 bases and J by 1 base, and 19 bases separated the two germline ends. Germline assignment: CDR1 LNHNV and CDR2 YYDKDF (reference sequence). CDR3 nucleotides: TGTGCCACCAGCAGGGGAAGGCAGGGCCCTTGGAGCAATCAGCCCCAGCATTTT. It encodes CATSRGRQGPWSNQPQHF.

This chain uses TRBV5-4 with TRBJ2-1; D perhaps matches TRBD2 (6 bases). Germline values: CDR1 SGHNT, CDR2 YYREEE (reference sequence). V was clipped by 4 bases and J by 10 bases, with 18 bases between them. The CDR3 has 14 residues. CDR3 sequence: CASSKEGNRDEQFF. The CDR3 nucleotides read TGTGCCAGCAGCAAGGAGGGCAACCGGGACGAGCAGTTCTTC.

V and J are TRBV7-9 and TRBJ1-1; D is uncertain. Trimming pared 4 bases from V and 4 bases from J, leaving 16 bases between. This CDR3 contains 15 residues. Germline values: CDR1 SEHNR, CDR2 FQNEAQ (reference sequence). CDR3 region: CASSSGLTEGTEAFF. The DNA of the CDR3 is TGTGCCAGCAGCTCCGGACTTACTGAAGGCACTGAAGCTTTCTTT.

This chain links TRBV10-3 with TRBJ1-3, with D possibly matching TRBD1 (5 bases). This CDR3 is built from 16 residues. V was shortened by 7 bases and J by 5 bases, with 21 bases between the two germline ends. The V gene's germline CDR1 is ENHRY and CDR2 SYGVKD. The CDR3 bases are TGTGCCATCATTGGATCCGACAGCGCAGGCCGAAACACCATATATTTT. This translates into CAIIGSDSAGRNTIYF.

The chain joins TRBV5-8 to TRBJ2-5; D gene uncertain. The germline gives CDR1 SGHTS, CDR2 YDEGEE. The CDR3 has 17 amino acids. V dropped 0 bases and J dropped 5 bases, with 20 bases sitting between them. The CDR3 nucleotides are TGTGCCAGCAGCTTGGCCGGGTTGGTCGTCGGTACCGAGACCCAGTACTTC. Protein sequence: CASSLAGLVVGTETQYF.

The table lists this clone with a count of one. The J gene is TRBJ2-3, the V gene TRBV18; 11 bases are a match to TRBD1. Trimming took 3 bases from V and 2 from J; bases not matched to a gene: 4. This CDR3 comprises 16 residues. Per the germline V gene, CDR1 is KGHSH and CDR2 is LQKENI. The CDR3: CASSPGTGGYTDTQYF. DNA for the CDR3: TGTGCCAGCTCACCCGGGACAGGGGGTTACACAGATACGCAGTATTTT.

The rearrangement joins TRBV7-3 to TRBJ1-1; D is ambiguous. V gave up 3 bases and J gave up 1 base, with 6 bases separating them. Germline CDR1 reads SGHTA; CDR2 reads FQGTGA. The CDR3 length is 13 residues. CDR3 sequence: CASSFNSNTEAFF. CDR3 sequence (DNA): TGTGCCAGCAGCTTCAATTCGAACACTGAAGCTTTCTTT.

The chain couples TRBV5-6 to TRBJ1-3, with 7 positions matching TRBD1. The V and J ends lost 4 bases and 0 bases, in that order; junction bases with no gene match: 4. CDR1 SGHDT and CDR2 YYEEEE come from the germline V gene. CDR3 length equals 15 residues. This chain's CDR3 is CASSVDRSSGNTIYF. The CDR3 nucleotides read TGTGCCAGCAGCGTGGACAGGAGCTCTGGAAACACCATATATTTT.

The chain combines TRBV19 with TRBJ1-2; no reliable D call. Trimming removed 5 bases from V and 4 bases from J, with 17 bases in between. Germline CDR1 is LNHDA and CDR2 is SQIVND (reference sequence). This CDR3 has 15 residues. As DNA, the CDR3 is TGTGCCAGTAGTCTCTTATCGGGGTCGGGCTATGGCTACACCTTC. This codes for CASSLLSGSGYGYTF.

The chain's CDR3 is CASSLGTGPSEQYF. DNA for the CDR3: TGCGCCAGCAGCTTAGGGACAGGGCCGTCCGAGCAGTACTTC. This chain uses TRBV5-1 with TRBJ2-5; 9 positions match TRBD1. The J call is uncertain, as TRBJ2-7 better fits the DNA end. The CDR3 has 14 residues. Germline lookup yields CDR1 SGHRS and CDR2 YFSETQ.

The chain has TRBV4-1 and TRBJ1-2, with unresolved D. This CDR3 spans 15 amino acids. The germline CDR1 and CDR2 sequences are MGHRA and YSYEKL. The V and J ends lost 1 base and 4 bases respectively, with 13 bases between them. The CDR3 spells CASSQGEVEVYGYTF. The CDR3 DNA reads TGCGCCAGCAGCCAAGGGGAGGTGGAGGTCTATGGCTACACCTTC.

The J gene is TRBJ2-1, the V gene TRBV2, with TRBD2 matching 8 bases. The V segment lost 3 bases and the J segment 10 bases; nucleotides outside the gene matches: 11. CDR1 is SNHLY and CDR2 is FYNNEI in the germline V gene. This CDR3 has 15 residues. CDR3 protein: CASSEGTRVAGEQFF. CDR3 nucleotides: TGTGCCAGCAGTGAGGGGACTAGAGTGGCCGGGGAGCAGTTCTTC. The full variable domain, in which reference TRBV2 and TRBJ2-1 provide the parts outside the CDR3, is EPEVTQTPSHQVTQMGQEVILRCVPISNHLYFYWYRQILGQKVEFLVSFYNNEISEKSEIFDDQFSVERPDGSNFTLKIRSTKLEDSAMYFCASSEGTRVAGEQFFGPGTRLTVL.

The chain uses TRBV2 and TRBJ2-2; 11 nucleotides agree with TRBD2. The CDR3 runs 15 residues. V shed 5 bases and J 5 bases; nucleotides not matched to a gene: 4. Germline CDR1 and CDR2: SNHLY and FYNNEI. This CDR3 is CASSIGLAGTGELFF. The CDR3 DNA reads TGTGCCAGCAGTATCGGACTAGCGGGTACCGGGGAGCTGTTTTTT.

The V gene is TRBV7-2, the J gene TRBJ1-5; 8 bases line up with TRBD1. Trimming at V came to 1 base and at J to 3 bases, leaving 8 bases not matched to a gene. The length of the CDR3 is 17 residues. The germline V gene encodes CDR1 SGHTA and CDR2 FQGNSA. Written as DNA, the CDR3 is TGTGCCAGCAGCTTAGGGACAGGGTTAAGCCTCAATCAGCCCCAGCATTTT. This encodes CASSLGTGLSLNQPQHF.

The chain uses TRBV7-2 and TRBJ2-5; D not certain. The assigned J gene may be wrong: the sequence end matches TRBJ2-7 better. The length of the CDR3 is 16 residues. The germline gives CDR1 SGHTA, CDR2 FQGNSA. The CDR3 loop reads CASSLVGGTLSYEQYF. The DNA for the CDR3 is TGTGCCAGCAGCTTAGTTGGCGGAACCCTCTCCTACGAGCAGTACTTC.

CDR3 loop: CASSFEGSSGNTIYF. The CDR3 DNA reads as TGCGCCAGCAGCTTCGAGGGTTCCTCTGGAAACACCATATATTTT. The chain uses TRBV5-1 and TRBJ1-3; D is unresolved. CDR3 size: 15 residues. With 2 bases removed from V and 0 bases from J, the gap between germline ends came to 9 bases. Germline loops: CDR1 SGHRS, CDR2 YFSETQ.

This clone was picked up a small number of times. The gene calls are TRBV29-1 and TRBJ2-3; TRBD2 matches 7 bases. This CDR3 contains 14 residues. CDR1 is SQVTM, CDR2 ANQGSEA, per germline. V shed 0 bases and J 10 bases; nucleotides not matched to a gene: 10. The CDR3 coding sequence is TGCAGCGTTGAAGAGCGGGGGTCCCATCCATCGCAGTATTTT. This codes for CSVEERGSHPSQYF.

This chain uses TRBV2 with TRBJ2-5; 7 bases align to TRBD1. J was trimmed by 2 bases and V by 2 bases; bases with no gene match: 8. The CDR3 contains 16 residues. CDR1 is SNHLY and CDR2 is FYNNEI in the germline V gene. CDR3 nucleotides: TGTGCCAGCAGTGAACCTGACAGGGCATCTCAAGAGACCCAGTACTTC. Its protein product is CASSEPDRASQETQYF.